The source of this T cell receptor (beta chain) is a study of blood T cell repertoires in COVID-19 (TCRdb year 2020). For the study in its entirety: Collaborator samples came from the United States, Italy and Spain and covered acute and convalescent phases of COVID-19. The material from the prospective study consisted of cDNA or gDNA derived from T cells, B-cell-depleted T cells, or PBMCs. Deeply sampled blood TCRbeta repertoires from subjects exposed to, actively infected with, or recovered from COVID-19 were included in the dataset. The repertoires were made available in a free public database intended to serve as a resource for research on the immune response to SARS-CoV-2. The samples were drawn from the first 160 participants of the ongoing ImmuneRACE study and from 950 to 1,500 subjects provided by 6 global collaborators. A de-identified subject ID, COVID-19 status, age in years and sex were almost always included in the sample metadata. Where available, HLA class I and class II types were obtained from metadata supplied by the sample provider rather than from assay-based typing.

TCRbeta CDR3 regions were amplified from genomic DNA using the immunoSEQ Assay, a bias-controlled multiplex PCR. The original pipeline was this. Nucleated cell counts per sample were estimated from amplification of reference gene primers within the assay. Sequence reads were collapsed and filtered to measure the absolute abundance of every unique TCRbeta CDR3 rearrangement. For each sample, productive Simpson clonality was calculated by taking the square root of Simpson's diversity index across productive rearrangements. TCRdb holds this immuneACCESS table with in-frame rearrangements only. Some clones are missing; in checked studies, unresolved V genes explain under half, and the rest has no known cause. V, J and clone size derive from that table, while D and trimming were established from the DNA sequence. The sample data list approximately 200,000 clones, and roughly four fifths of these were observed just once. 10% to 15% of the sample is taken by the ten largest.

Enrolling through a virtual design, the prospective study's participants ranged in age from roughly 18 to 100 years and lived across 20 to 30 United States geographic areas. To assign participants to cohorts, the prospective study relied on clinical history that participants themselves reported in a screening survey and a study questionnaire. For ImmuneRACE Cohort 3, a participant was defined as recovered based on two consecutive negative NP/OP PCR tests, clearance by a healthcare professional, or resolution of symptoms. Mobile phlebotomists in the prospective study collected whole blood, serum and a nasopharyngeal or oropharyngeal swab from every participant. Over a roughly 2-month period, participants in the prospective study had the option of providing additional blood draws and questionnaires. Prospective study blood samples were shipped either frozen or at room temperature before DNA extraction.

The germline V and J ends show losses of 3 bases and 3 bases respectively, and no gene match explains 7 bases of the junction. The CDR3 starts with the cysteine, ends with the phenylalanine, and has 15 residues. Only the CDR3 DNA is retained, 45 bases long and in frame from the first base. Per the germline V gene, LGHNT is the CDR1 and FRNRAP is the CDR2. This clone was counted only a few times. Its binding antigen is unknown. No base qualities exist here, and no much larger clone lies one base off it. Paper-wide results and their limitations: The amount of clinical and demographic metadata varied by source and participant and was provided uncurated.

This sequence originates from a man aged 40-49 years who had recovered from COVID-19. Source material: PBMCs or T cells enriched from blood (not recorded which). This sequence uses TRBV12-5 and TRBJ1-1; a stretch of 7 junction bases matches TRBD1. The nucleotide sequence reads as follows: TGTGCTAGTGGTTTACCAAACAGGGGAGACACTGAAGCTTTCTTT. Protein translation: CASGLPNRGDTEAFF.